Each of the 20 T cell receptor beta chains below was sequenced from the same sample in a study of shared clonotypes between healthy human individuals. TCRdb keeps only in-frame clones here, not all; method: immunoSEQ multiplex PCR. The data contain a few hundred thousand clones, roughly 97% of them singletons. Sequencing used naive CD4+ T cells sorted from blood. As to subset: CD45RA+ positively selected. Every receptor here comes from a woman aged 30 to 39 in good health.

The J gene is TRBJ1-4, the V gene TRBV25-1; weak D call: TRBD1 (6 bases). Germline V gene lookup returns CDR1 MGHDK and CDR2 SYGVNS. Trimming shortened V by 5 bases and J by 8 bases, and 24 bases separated the two germline ends. This CDR3 has 17 residues. As DNA, the CDR3 is TGTGCCAGCAGTAGGGGCAGGGGAGGGGTGCTTGGCGAAAAACTGTTTTTT. It yields the protein CASSRGRGGVLGEKLFF.

The chain carries TRBV6-1 and TRBJ1-5; D possibly corresponds to TRBD1 (5 bases). The germline V gene has CDR1 MNHNS and CDR2 SASEGT. V was shortened by 6 bases and J by 4 bases, with 16 bases between the two germline ends. There are 15 residues in the CDR3. The CDR3 region has the DNA TGTGCCAGCAGAGCAGGGATAGCAGGGAATCAGCCCCAGCATTTT. Translated, it gives CASRAGIAGNQPQHF.

CDR3 sequence (DNA): TGTGCCAGTAGTATTTCCTCTGGGGCCAACGTCCTGACTTTC. It codes for CASSISSGANVLTF. The genes are TRBV19 and TRBJ2-6, with D uncertain. The V end was cut by 3 bases, the J end by 0 bases, with 3 bases between. CDR3 length: 14 residues. Germline lookup yields CDR1 LNHDA and CDR2 SQIVND (reference sequence).

The V call is TRBV2, the J call TRBJ1-1; D is ambiguous. The V gene's germline CDR1 is SNHLY and CDR2 FYNNEI. The CDR3 is made up of 16 amino acids. The germline V and J ends were trimmed by 4 bases and 0 bases, with 15 bases remaining between them. The CDR3: CASSVGHKTMNTEAFF. The DNA for the CDR3 is TGTGCCAGCAGTGTCGGGCATAAGACCATGAACACTGAAGCTTTCTTT. Full variable domain (rest looked up from reference TRBV2 and TRBJ1-1): EPEVTQTPSHQVTQMGQEVILRCVPISNHLYFYWYRQILGQKVEFLVSFYNNEISEKSEIFDDQFSVERPDGSNFTLKIRSTKLEDSAMYFCASSVGHKTMNTEAFFGQGTRLTVV.

This sequence joins TRBV5-1 and TRBJ2-7; 8 bases fit TRBD1. Germline values: CDR1 SGHRS, CDR2 YFSETQ. This CDR3 has 13 residues. After removal of 2 bases from V and 6 bases from J, the junction contained 4 bases not matched to a gene. The CDR3 nucleotides are TGCGCCAGCAGCTTCTCCGACAGGGGCGAGCAGTACTTC. Translating it yields CASSFSDRGEQYF. Supplemented by reference TRBV5-1 and TRBJ2-7, the full variable domain reads KAGVTQTPRYLIKTRGQQVTLSCSPISGHRSVSWYQQTPGQGLQFLFEYFSETQRNKGNFPGRFSGRQFSNSRSEMNVSTLELGDSALYLCASSFSDRGEQYFGPGTRLTVT.

This rearrangement joins TRBV5-4 to TRBJ2-7, with D possibly matching TRBD1 (6 bases). V lost 0 bases to trimming and J lost 3 bases, with 16 bases between them. CDR1 and CDR2 from the germline V gene are SGHNT and YYREEE (reference sequence). The CDR3 spans 16 residues. CDR3 sequence (DNA): TGTGCCAGCAGCTTGGCGGCCGGGACATATAACTACGAGCAGTACTTC. Its translation: CASSLAAGTYNYEQYF.

The rearrangement joins TRBV10-1 to TRBJ2-7; 9 bases agree with TRBD1. Germline V gives CDR1 WNHNN, CDR2 SYGVQD (reference sequence). The CDR3 covers 16 residues. Trimming at V came to 3 bases and at J to 4 bases, leaving 10 bases not matched to a gene. The CDR3 spells CASSEFTTGGTYEQYF. CDR3 nucleotides: TGCGCCAGCAGTGAATTCACGACAGGGGGGACTTACGAGCAGTACTTC.

CDR3 in amino acids: CASSPRASSTDTQYF. The CDR3 nucleotides read TGTGCCAGCAGCCCGAGGGCCTCTAGCACAGATACGCAGTATTTT. This chain connects TRBV6-5 to TRBJ2-3, with D tentatively TRBD2 (5 bases). The CDR3 totals 15 residues. Between the trimmed V and J ends, which lost 6 bases and 0 bases, there was a span of 13 bases. Germline loops: CDR1 MNHEY, CDR2 SVGAGI.

This chain links TRBV7-9 with TRBJ1-1; 8 bases agree with TRBD1. Germline CDR1 is SEHNR and CDR2 is FQNEAQ (reference sequence). Trimming cost V 2 bases and J 0 bases; bases outside gene matches: 2. The CDR3 consists of 15 residues. The CDR3 region has the DNA TGTGCCAGCAGCTTACAGGGGGCCGTGAACACTGAAGCTTTCTTT. This translates into CASSLQGAVNTEAFF.

The chain joins TRBV6-5 to TRBJ1-1; no firm D call. This CDR3 contains 14 residues. The V gene's germline CDR1 is MNHEY and CDR2 SVGAGI. V lost 3 bases, J lost 0 bases, and 8 bases lay in between. CDR3 amino acids: CASSYTMMNTEAFF. CDR3 in DNA: TGTGCCAGCAGTTATACGATGATGAACACTGAAGCTTTCTTT.

This chain links TRBV30 with TRBJ1-4, with 7 bases aligning to TRBD1. The V gene's germline CDR1 is GTSNPN and CDR2 SVGIG (reference sequence). This CDR3 has 14 residues. V dropped 7 bases and J dropped 6; count of bases not matched to a gene: 11. CDR3 in amino acids: CAFDRVRGYEKLFF. The CDR3 DNA is TGTGCCTTTGACAGGGTTCGGGGTTATGAAAAACTGTTTTTT.

This chain joins TRBV5-1 and TRBJ2-7; 10 nucleotides agree with TRBD2. CDR1 is SGHRS, CDR2 YFSETQ, per germline. J was trimmed by 3 bases and V by 4 bases; bases with no gene match: 4. The CDR3 spans 14 residues. This CDR3 is CASSIGTSVYEQYF. CDR3 bases: TGCGCCAGCAGCATAGGGACTAGCGTCTACGAGCAGTACTTC.

The chain employs TRBV27 and TRBJ2-3; perhaps TRBD2 as D (5 bases). Germline values: CDR1 MNHEY, CDR2 SMNVEV (reference sequence). Trimming left V 5 bases short and J 4 bases short, with 19 bases between. The CDR3 covers 16 residues. The CDR3: CASSTPLRDKADTQYF. The CDR3 bases are TGTGCCAGCAGTACCCCCCTCCGGGATAAGGCAGATACGCAGTATTTT.

In its sample, this clone was seen once. The chain uses TRBV28 and TRBJ2-1, with TRBD2 identical over 9 bases. Germline values: CDR1 MDHEN, CDR2 SYDVKM. V shed 7 bases, J shed 7 bases, and the junction held 14 bases outside the gene matches. The CDR3 runs to 16 residues. The CDR3 region is CASKYVLAGGINEQFF. The CDR3 DNA is TGTGCCAGCAAGTATGTACTAGCGGGTGGGATAAATGAGCAGTTCTTC. Together with reference TRBV28 and TRBJ2-1, the CDR3 gives the full variable domain: DVKVTQSSRYLVKRTGEKVFLECVQDMDHENMFWYRQDPGLGLRLIYFSYDVKMKEKGDIPEGYSVSREKKERFSLILESASTNQTSMYLCASKYVLAGGINEQFFGPGTRLTVL.

This chain uses TRBV6-6 with TRBJ1-2, with a tentative D call TRBD1 (5 bases). The germline gives CDR1 MNHNY, CDR2 SVGAGI (reference sequence). This CDR3 comprises 13 residues. V lost 5 bases and J 10 bases, leaving 17 bases between the germline ends. This CDR3 reads CASSEGDSRAYTF. In DNA, the CDR3 is TGTGCCAGCAGTGAGGGCGACAGTCGGGCCTACACCTTC.

The chain uses TRBV7-8 and TRBJ1-5, with TRBD1 matching over 10 bases. Looked up from germline, CDR1 is SGHVS and CDR2 is FQNEAQ. This CDR3 contains 14 residues. Unmatched junction bases numbered 2, after V lost 5 bases and J lost 4 bases. The CDR3 DNA sequence: TGTGCCAGCAGCCGGGACAGGGGTAATCAGCCCCAGCATTTT. This codes for CASSRDRGNQPQHF.

The chain employs TRBV28 and TRBJ1-2; possible D gene TRBD1, 5 bases. Germline V CDR1 and CDR2: MDHEN, SYDVKM. This CDR3 has 13 residues. V was clipped by 5 bases and J by 10 bases, with 17 bases between them. In DNA, the CDR3 is TGTGCCAGCAGTATCGACAATCTCGGGGCCTACACCTTC. Protein product: CASSIDNLGAYTF.

This sequence joins TRBV18 and TRBJ1-3; tentatively, D is TRBD1 (6 bases). V was cut by 1 base and J by 0 bases, with 13 bases left in between. There are 17 residues in the CDR3. The germline V gene encodes CDR1 KGHSH and CDR2 LQKENI. CDR3: CASSPLETGFSGNTIYF. DNA for the CDR3: TGTGCCAGCTCACCACTCGAAACAGGGTTCTCTGGAAACACCATATATTTT.

This chain links TRBV5-6 with TRBJ2-1; no clear D. Trimming stripped 2 bases from V and 9 bases from J, with 6 bases between. The germline gives CDR1 SGHDT, CDR2 YYEEEE. This CDR3 contains 11 residues. The CDR3 nucleotides read TGTGCCAGCAGCTTAAGAGGTGAGCAGTTCTTC. It encodes CASSLRGEQFF.

The chain is built from TRBV25-1 and TRBJ2-1; D call uncertain. The CDR3 is 15 residues long. Looked up from germline, CDR1 is MGHDK and CDR2 is SYGVNS. V lost 7 bases to trimming and J lost 1 base, with 14 bases between them. The CDR3: CASTSPTDSYNEQFF. For the CDR3, the DNA is TGTGCCAGCACGTCCCCCACGGATTCCTACAATGAGCAGTTCTTC. Variable domain in full (rest from reference TRBV25-1 and TRBJ2-1): EADIYQTPRYLVIGTGKKITLECSQTMGHDKMYWYQQDPGMELHLIHYSYGVNSTEKGDLSSESTVSRIRTEHFPLTLESARPSHTSQYLCASTSPTDSYNEQFFGPGTRLTVL.